The clone carrying this T cell receptor (beta chain) was seen only a few times. Its specificity is unknown. The sample is drawn from a study of CD8+CD57+ T cells in acquired aplastic anemia. Across the whole study: Across the sorted CD4+ and CD8+ cells, DNA amounts averaged about 3.2 ug. Healthy donors yielded roughly 9.9 million CD4+ cell reads on average.

Study-wide results and caveats: Patients had twenty-nine CD8+ CDR3 sequences in common with controls (the shared set). Between patients and controls, CD8+ Simpson's diversity did not vary significantly.

The V gene's germline CDR1 is SNHLY and CDR2 FYNNEI. The CDR3 is 15 amino acids. V lost 8 bases to trimming and J lost 0 bases, with 15 bases between them. TCR beta VDJ and CDR3 profiling used genomic DNA as template. Each CDR3 protein gets one entry after TCRdb re-called the reads with MiXCR. The repertoire holds 150,000 to 200,000 distinct CDR3 sequences, 46% seen once, with approximately 2.9% in the top ten. This rearrangement joins TRBV2 to TRBJ2-3; TRBD1 is a possible D gene (6 bases). The receptor comes from a human donor in good health. Input material: sorted CD4+, CD8+, or CD8+CD57+ T cells (not recorded which) from PBMCs. The CDR3 here is CASSPQGSSTDTQYF. The CDR3 nucleotides are TGTGCCAGCTCACCACAGGGATCTAGCACAGATACGCAGTATTTT.